The clone carrying this T cell receptor beta chain has more than one count but fewer than ten. TCRdb ran MiXCR on the RT-PCR reads and lists one entry per CDR3 protein. Among 160,000 or so distinct CDR3 sequences listed, 24% were seen once. The data derive from a study of patients and donors after allogeneic stem cell transplantation. Germline V CDR1 and CDR2: DFQATT, SNEGSKA (reference sequence). This CDR3 contains 13 residues. With 6 bases removed from V and 10 bases from J, the gap between germline ends came to 19 bases. This receptor was taken from a human donor who was either an allogeneic HSCT recipient or a stem cell or donor lymphocyte infusion donor (not recorded which). It is not recorded whose cells these are; they may come from a transplant donor. Sequences were obtained from blood, either unsorted or a sorted T cell fraction (not recorded which). The chain carries TRBV20-1 and TRBJ2-1, with D perhaps given as TRBD1 or TRBD2 (6 bases each). The CDR3 loop is CSAPKSGEEEQFF. The CDR3 DNA reads TGCAGTGCCCCCAAGTCAGGGGAGGAGGAGCAGTTCTTC.